This TCR beta chain was recovered during a study of shared clonotypes between healthy human individuals. The repertoire was sequenced with immunoSEQ multiplex PCR; TCRdb's copy has only in-frame clones and lacks some. The sample gives roughly 530,000 clones, approximately 95% of which show up once; roughly 0.06% is in the top ten. Trimming took off 0 bases at V and 0 bases at J, with 15 bases between the two ends. Germline V gene sequence: CDR1 PRHDT, CDR2 FYEKMQ (reference sequence). This CDR3 is built from 17 residues. The receptor was derived from a woman aged 30 to 39 in good health. Sequencing was carried out using naive CD4+ T cells sorted from blood. Specified subset: CD45RA+ positively selected. The chain uses TRBV13 and TRBJ2-7; possibly TRBD2 for D (6 bases). The CDR3 DNA reads as TGTGCCAGCAGCTTAGGTCAATTTGACGGGAGCTCCTACGAGCAGTACTTC. Translating gives CASSLGQFDGSSYEQYF.